The 17 T cell receptor beta chains below all came from one sample that was sequenced in a study of Graves' ophthalmopathy and Graves' hyperthyroidism. The authors amplified TCR beta CDR3 regions, and they did so from RNA transcripts for repertoire sequencing. HTBI primers served in a first-round RT-PCR, which a second-round multiplex PCR followed. One entry per CDR3 protein, called by TCRdb with MiXCR from the multiplex PCR reads. The sample lists 900,000 to 1,200,000 distinct CDR3 sequences; 35% to 40% were seen once. The source material was peripheral blood or thyroid tissue (not recorded which). These receptors were taken from an adult man with Graves' hyperthyroidism.

This chain connects TRBV16 to TRBJ1-6, with 9 bases aligning to TRBD1. The CDR3 spans 18 residues. Germline V gene data show CDR1 as KGHSY and CDR2 as FQNENV. V shed 4 bases, J shed 9 bases, and the junction held 16 bases outside the gene matches. CDR3 sequence reads: CASSLTAFTGTGSSPLHF. In nucleotides, the CDR3 is TGTGCCAGCAGCCTCACTGCTTTCACCGGGACAGGGTCTTCACCCCTCCACTTT.

This chain uses TRBV12-5 with TRBJ1-2; D possibly corresponds to TRBD1 (5 bases). Trimming removed 6 bases from V and 0 bases from J, with 20 bases in between. The CDR3 is 17 amino acids. CDR1 and CDR2 from the germline V gene are LGHNT and FRNRAP. The CDR3 DNA reads as TGTGCTAGTGGCCCAGAAGGGACGGCGACCACTAACTATGGCTACACCTTC. Translating gives CASGPEGTATTNYGYTF. The entire variable domain, with the rest obtained from reference TRBV12-5 and TRBJ1-2, is as follows: DARVTQTPRHKVTEMGQEVTMRCQPILGHNTVFWYRQTMMQGLELLAYFRNRAPLDDSGMPKDRFSAEMPDATLATLKIQPSEPRDSAVYFCASGPEGTATTNYGYTFGSGTRLTVV.

In the case of this clonotype: Relative to the germline gene, one junction end is altered; a read error may explain this. V and J are TRBV10-2 and TRBJ2-5, with no clear D. The CDR3 totals 15 residues. The germline V gene encodes CDR1 WSHSY and CDR2 SAAADI. The CDR3: CASSALQDPQETQYF. The CDR3, as DNA: TGTGCCAGCAGTGCTTTACAAGACCCCCAAGAGACCCAGTACTTC.

In this sample, this clonotype turned up a few times. The rearrangement joins TRBV12-5 to TRBJ2-5; either TRBD1 or TRBD2 may supply D (5 bases each). V lost 0 bases and J 4 bases, leaving 15 bases between the germline ends. Germline CDR1 reads LGHNT; CDR2 reads FRNRAP. The CDR3 spans 16 residues. The CDR3 spells CASGLVHGAQGETQYF. The CDR3, as DNA: TGTGCTAGTGGTTTGGTACACGGGGCCCAGGGAGAGACCCAGTACTTC. Based on the CDR3 plus reference TRBV12-5 and TRBJ2-5, the full variable domain is DARVTQTPRHKVTEMGQEVTMRCQPILGHNTVFWYRQTMMQGLELLAYFRNRAPLDDSGMPKDRFSAEMPDATLATLKIQPSEPRDSAVYFCASGLVHGAQGETQYFGPGTRLLVL.

This clonotype was observed at least ten times. The chain has TRBV7-9 and TRBJ1-2; 8 bases are shared with TRBD1. The CDR3 is 13 residues long. The V gene's germline CDR1 is SEHNR and CDR2 FQNEAQ (reference sequence). Trimming at V came to 5 bases and at J to 13 bases, leaving 12 bases not matched to a gene. CDR3 protein: CASSLRTGMFLTF. CDR3 nucleotide sequence: TGTGCCAGCAGCCTCCGGACAGGGATGTTCCTCACCTTC.

This clonotype was observed a handful of times. CDR3: CASNAAGQGFANTGELFF. The CDR3 bases are TGCGCCAGCAACGCTGCGGGACAGGGTTTCGCGAACACCGGGGAGCTGTTTTTT. This chain joins TRBV5-1 and TRBJ2-2; 9 bases align to TRBD1. CDR3 length equals 18 residues. The germline gives CDR1 SGHRS, CDR2 YFSETQ. The V segment lost 6 bases and the J segment 0 bases; nucleotides outside the gene matches: 12. Using reference TRBV5-1 and TRBJ2-2 for the parts outside the CDR3, the full variable domain is KAGVTQTPRYLIKTRGQQVTLSCSPISGHRSVSWYQQTPGQGLQFLFEYFSETQRNKGNFPGRFSGRQFSNSRSEMNVSTLELGDSALYLCASNAAGQGFANTGELFFGEGSRLTVL.

This clonotype was recorded only once. A junction end diverges from the germline sequence, so it may reflect a read error. The V gene is TRBV5-1, the J gene TRBJ1-2; 7 nucleotides agree with TRBD1. The CDR3 has 14 amino acids. Germline V gives CDR1 SGHRS, CDR2 YFSETQ. CDR3 DNA: TGTGCCAGCAGCTTACGACAGCAGGGGGATGGCTACACCTTC. This codes for CASSLRQQGDGYTF.

This chain links TRBV4-1 with TRBJ1-2; D is unresolved. The CDR3 length is 15 residues. Germline values: CDR1 MGHRA, CDR2 YSYEKL. Trimming removed 0 bases at V and 0 bases at J, with 8 bases between. The CDR3 region is CASSQEVAPNYGYTF. The CDR3 region has the DNA TGCGCCAGCAGCCAAGAGGTAGCTCCTAACTATGGCTACACCTTC.

The table lists this clonotype with many counts. The V call is TRBV29-1, the J call TRBJ2-5; no clear D. Trimming left V 6 bases short and J 5 bases short, with 10 bases between. This CDR3 is built from 11 residues. Looked up from germline, CDR1 is SQVTM and CDR2 is ANQGSEA. The CDR3 DNA reads as TGCAGCGTAAGGCGTACGGAGACCCAGTACTTC. Translation gives CSVRRTETQYF.

This clonotype was observed a single time. Here the CDR3 reads CASSWSRDGAGGELFF. The CDR3 DNA reads TGTGCCAGCAGTTGGTCGAGGGACGGGGCCGGCGGGGAGCTGTTTTTT. The chain carries TRBV27 and TRBJ2-2; D is perhaps TRBD1 or TRBD2 (5 bases each). CDR1 is MNHEY and CDR2 is SMNVEV in the germline V gene (reference sequence). The length of the CDR3 is 16 residues. Trimming cost V 4 bases and J 7 bases, with 19 bases left between them.

The sample holds many counts of this clonotype. This chain links TRBV4-1 with TRBJ2-7; 7 bases fit TRBD1. The CDR3 sequence is 15 residues long. Trimming removed 2 bases from V and 2 bases from J; junction bases left unmatched: 6. Germline lookup yields CDR1 MGHRA and CDR2 YSYEKL. Here the CDR3 reads CASSQTTGLTYEQYF. The CDR3 nucleotides are TGCGCCAGCAGCCAAACGACAGGGCTTACCTACGAGCAGTACTTC.

A note on this clonotype: One junction end disagrees with the germline gene, perhaps due to a read error. The chain is built from TRBV10-3 and TRBJ2-5; weak D call: TRBD1 (5 bases). The CDR3 is 13 residues long. CDR1 is ENHRY and CDR2 is SYGVKD in the germline V gene. Here the CDR3 DNA reads TGTGCCATCAGGGTAGTAGGGGTGGAGAACCAGTACTTC. Translated: CAIRVVGVENQYF.

This clonotype was detected ten times or more. The chain recombines TRBV15 with TRBJ2-7, with a tentative D call TRBD2 (5 bases). Trimming removed 3 bases at V and 4 bases at J, with 10 bases between. The CDR3 is made up of 13 amino acids. Germline V gene sequence: CDR1 LNHNV, CDR2 YYDKDF (reference sequence). CDR3 in DNA: TGTGCCACCAGCAGTCAAAGCGGTTACGAGCAGTACTTC. This gives the protein CATSSQSGYEQYF.

About this clonotype itself: A much bigger clone sits one base away, suggesting this may be a read error. This sequence joins TRBV20-1 and TRBJ2-7, with D possibly matching TRBD2 (6 bases). Germline-derived CDR1 and CDR2 are DFQATT and SNEGSKA (reference sequence). This CDR3 region has 13 residues. The V end was cut by 1 base, the J end by 5 bases, with 12 bases between. In DNA form, the CDR3 reads TGCAGTGCTAGAGGGCCCCGACTAGACGAGCAGTACTTC. This translates into CSARGPRLDEQYF.

CDR3 region: CASSIAGSGEQYF. CDR3 DNA: TGTGCCAGCAGCATAGCGGGATCCGGCGAGCAGTACTTC. This rearrangement joins TRBV5-8 to TRBJ2-7, with 8 bases fitting TRBD2. V gave up 4 bases and J gave up 6 bases; unmatched junction bases: 6. Germline V CDR1 and CDR2: SGHTS, YDEGEE. This CDR3 region has 13 residues.

V and J are TRBV28 and TRBJ2-7, with TRBD1 matching 11 bases. The CDR3 runs 15 residues. Germline V gene lookup returns CDR1 MDHEN and CDR2 SYDVKM. V lost 3 bases and J lost 6; bases outside the gene matches: 7. CDR3 amino acids: CASSFPRTGGGEQYF. The CDR3 DNA sequence: TGTGCCAGCAGTTTCCCCAGGACAGGGGGCGGCGAGCAGTACTTC.

This clonotype occurred many times. This chain connects TRBV12-3 or TRBV12-4 to TRBJ2-7; 7 positions match TRBD2. This CDR3 has 15 residues. With V trimmed by 6 bases and J by 4 bases, 12 bases remained unmatched. In nucleotides, the CDR3 is TGTGCCAGCAGCCCAGAAGGGGAGGGGACTTACGAGCAGTACTTC. Protein product: CASSPEGEGTYEQYF.